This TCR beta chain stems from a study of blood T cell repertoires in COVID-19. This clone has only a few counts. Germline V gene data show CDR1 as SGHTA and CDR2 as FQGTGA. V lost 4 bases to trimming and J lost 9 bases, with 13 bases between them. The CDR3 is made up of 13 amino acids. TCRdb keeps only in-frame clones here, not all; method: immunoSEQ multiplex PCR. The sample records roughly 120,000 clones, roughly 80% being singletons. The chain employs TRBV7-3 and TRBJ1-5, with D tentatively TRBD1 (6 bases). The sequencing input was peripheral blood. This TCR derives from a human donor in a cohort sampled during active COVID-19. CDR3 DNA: TGTGCCAGCAGCTATAGGTGGGGGCGGCCCCAGCATTTT. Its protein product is CASSYRWGRPQHF.